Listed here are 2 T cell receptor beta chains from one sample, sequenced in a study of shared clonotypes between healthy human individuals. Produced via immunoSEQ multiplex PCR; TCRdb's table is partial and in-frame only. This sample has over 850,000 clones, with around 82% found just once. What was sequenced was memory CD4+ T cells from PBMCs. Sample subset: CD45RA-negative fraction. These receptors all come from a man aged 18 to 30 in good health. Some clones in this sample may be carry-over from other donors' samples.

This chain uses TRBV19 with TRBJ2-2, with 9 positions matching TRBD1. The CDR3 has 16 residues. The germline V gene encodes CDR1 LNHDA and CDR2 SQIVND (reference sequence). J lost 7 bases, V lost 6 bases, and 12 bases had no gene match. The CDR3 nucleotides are TGTGCCAGTAGCCCCTGGGGGACAGGGATTGTCGGGGAGCTGTTTTTT. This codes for CASSPWGTGIVGELFF. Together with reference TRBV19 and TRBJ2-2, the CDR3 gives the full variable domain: DGGITQSPKYLFRKEGQNVTLSCEQNLNHDAMYWYRQDPGQGLRLIYYSQIVNDFQKGDIAEGYSVSREKKESFPLTVTSAQKNPTAFYLCASSPWGTGIVGELFFGEGSRLTVL.

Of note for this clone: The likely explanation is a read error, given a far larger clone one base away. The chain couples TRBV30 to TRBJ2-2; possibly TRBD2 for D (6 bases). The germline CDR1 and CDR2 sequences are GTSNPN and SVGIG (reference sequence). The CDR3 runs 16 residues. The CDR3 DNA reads TGTGCCTGGACTCGAGGACACCAGGCCGTCGCCGGGGGGCTGTTTTTT. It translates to CAWTRGHQAVAGGLFF.